This T cell receptor beta chain was identified during a study of shared clonotypes between healthy human individuals. Produced via immunoSEQ multiplex PCR; TCRdb's table is partial and in-frame only. The table lists fewer than 3 million clones, 85% to 95% of them singletons. Study-wide results and limits: About 5% was the fraction of naive CD4 clonotypes found shared across four donors. Donor clonotype sharing was expected to depend on sequencing depth. In contrast to clonotypes shared by all four donors, non-shared clonotypes had lower generation probabilities. Despite large depth, rarefaction showed incomplete sorted-subset sequencing.

V was trimmed by 7 bases and J by 1 base, leaving 17 bases between them. The CDR3 has 16 residues. Germline CDR1 MDHEN, CDR2 SYDVKM. A remark on this clone: Antigen unknown.

The chain recombines TRBV28 with TRBJ2-1; unclear D gene. The TCR sequence derives from a man between 18 and 29 years old in good health. Some clones in this sample may be carry-over from other donors' samples. The specimen sequenced was naive CD4+ T cells from PBMCs. Specified subset: CD45RA+ positively selected. The CDR3, as DNA: TGTGCCAGCACCGATTTAAGGGCTAGGTCCTACAATGAGCAGTTCTTC. Encoded protein: CASTDLRARSYNEQFF.